This T cell receptor beta chain comes out of a study of blood T cell repertoires in COVID-19. TCRdb's table, derived via immunoSEQ multiplex PCR, lists solely in-frame clones and lacks some. In the table there are about 320,000 clones, around 80% of which are singletons. V shed 7 bases, J shed 8 bases, and the junction held 10 bases outside the gene matches. CDR3 length: 13 residues. This rearrangement joins TRBV12-3 or TRBV12-4 to TRBJ1-2; TRBD1 agrees at 7 bases. The clonotype comes from a woman in her 50s with acute or convalescent COVID-19. What was sequenced was peripheral blood. Here the CDR3 DNA reads TGTGCCAGCACCACTAACAGGGGATCCGGCTACACCTTC. Its translation: CASTTNRGSGYTF.